This entry concerns a single T cell receptor beta chain. Germline lookup yields CDR1 SNHLY and CDR2 FYNNEI. V dropped 4 bases and J dropped 1 base, with 7 bases sitting between them. The CDR3 is 13 amino acids. The record originates from a study of blood T cell repertoires in COVID-19. Study background: Collection of acute and convalescent COVID-19 samples took place in the United States, Italy and Spain. Nucleic acid was either cDNA or gDNA, and it came from T cells, B-cell-depleted T cells, or PBMCs.

The authors' processing: Scientists estimated how many nucleated cells there were by amplifying reference gene primers. Measured with immunoSEQ multiplex PCR; TCRdb has only the in-frame clones, and not every one. The DNA was the basis for D and trimming; V, J and clone size are from that table. Counted here are roughly 250,000 clones, approximately 80% occurring once; the ten biggest clones make up just under 6.5%. Material: peripheral blood. The chain is built from TRBV2 and TRBJ1-1; a possible D gene is TRBD1 (5 bases). This receptor was identified in a woman aged 55-69 years with active or convalescent COVID-19. CDR3 bases: TGTGCCAGCAGTGCAGACAGGAACACTGAAGCTTTCTTT. It translates to CASSADRNTEAFF. Full variable domain (outside the CDR3, taken from reference TRBV2 and TRBJ1-1): EPEVTQTPSHQVTQMGQEVILRCVPISNHLYFYWYRQILGQKVEFLVSFYNNEISEKSEIFDDQFSVERPDGSNFTLKIRSTKLEDSAMYFCASSADRNTEAFFGQGTRLTVV.